The 15 T cell receptor beta chains in this list originate from one sample, sequenced in a study of cytomegalovirus exposure and HLA in healthy donors. A multiplex PCR was run with 60 Vbeta primers and 13 Jbeta primers. The method was immunoSEQ multiplex PCR; TCRdb's version includes in-frame clones alone and lacks a portion of them. The sample contains roughly 120,000 clones, 75% of which appear only once. The sample comprised PBMCs. The receptors come from a woman in her 40s in good health and CMV-seropositive.

The chain has TRBV5-1 and TRBJ2-3; the match to TRBD2 covers 13 bases. V was pared by 4 bases and J by 5 bases, with 7 bases of the junction left unmatched. Germline assignment: CDR1 SGHRS and CDR2 YFSETQ. The CDR3 is 16 residues long. The CDR3 region has the DNA TGCGCCAGCAGCACCGAACTAGCGGGGGGGAAAGATACGCAGTATTTT. Translated: CASSTELAGGKDTQYF.

The chain couples TRBV10-3 to TRBJ1-5; D may be TRBD1 (5 bases). Trimming removed 0 bases at V and 7 bases at J, with 16 bases between. The germline CDR1 and CDR2 sequences are ENHRY and SYGVKD. This CDR3 has 16 residues. The CDR3 here is CAISESTGGLGQPQHF. CDR3 DNA sequence: TGTGCCATCAGTGAGTCGACGGGGGGTTTGGGGCAGCCCCAGCATTTT.

In this sample, this clone turned up once. CDR3 bases: TGTGCCAGCAGCTTACAAGCGGGAGTACTTGAGCAGTACTTC. Its protein product is CASSLQAGVLEQYF. The chain combines TRBV7-2 with TRBJ2-7; 8 nucleotides align to TRBD2. The length of the CDR3 is 14 residues. V lost 2 bases, J lost 7 bases, and 7 bases stayed unmatched. Germline values: CDR1 SGHTA, CDR2 FQGNSA. The full variable domain, rest sourced from reference TRBV7-2 and TRBJ2-7, is GAGVSQSPSNKVTEKGKDVELRCDPISGHTALYWYRQSLGQGLEFLIYFQGNSAPDKSGLPSDRFSAERTGGSVSTLTIQRTQQEDSAVYLCASSLQAGVLEQYFGPGTRLTVT.

The chain couples TRBV7-8 to TRBJ1-4; D is possibly TRBD1 (6 bases). The V end was cut by 3 bases, the J end by 3 bases, with 11 bases between. Germline CDR1 reads SGHVS; CDR2 reads FQNEAQ. The CDR3 consists of 15 residues. CDR3 DNA: TGTGCCAGCAGCTTCTTGTGGGGGCCTAATGAAAAACTGTTTTTT. The encoded protein is CASSFLWGPNEKLFF.

The V call is TRBV5-1, the J call TRBJ2-3; 8 positions match TRBD2. CDR1 SGHRS and CDR2 YFSETQ come from the germline V gene. This CDR3 is 14 amino acids long. J lost 4 bases, V lost 5 bases, and 6 bases had no gene match. CDR3 protein: CASSSGTRADTQYF. In DNA, the CDR3 is TGCGCCAGCAGTTCGGGGACTAGAGCAGATACGCAGTATTTT.

The chain carries TRBV19 and TRBJ1-5, with TRBD1 matching over 9 bases. J was trimmed by 9 bases and V by 10 bases; bases with no gene match: 13. Germline CDR1 and CDR2: LNHDA and SQIVND (reference sequence). The CDR3 has 14 residues. CDR3 in amino acids: CANRVGQGLGPQHF. CDR3 DNA: TGTGCCAATAGAGTCGGACAGGGGCTAGGGCCCCAGCATTTT.

This clone came up a few times. A far more abundant clone sits one base away, making this likely a read error. It is likely a read error, because the conserved phenylalanine at the end of the CDR3 is missing. CDR3 nucleotides: TGTGCCAGCAGATTCCAAGATACGCAGTATGTT. As protein: CASRFQDTQYV. The rearrangement joins TRBV6-1 to TRBJ2-3; no clear D. V lost 6 bases and J 5 bases, leaving 6 bases between the germline ends. CDR1 MNHNS and CDR2 SASEGT come from the germline V gene. The CDR3 consists of 11 residues.

V gene TRBV4-2 combines with J gene TRBJ1-1; tentative D call: TRBD1 (5 bases). From germline, CDR1 is LGHNA and CDR2 YNFKEQ. V was cut by 4 bases and J by 3 bases, with 9 bases left in between. This CDR3 has 13 amino acids. CDR3 sequence (DNA): TGTGCCAGCAGCCTCGGGGGGGACACTGAAGCTTTCTTT. Protein: CASSLGGDTEAFF.

The rearrangement uses TRBV19 and TRBJ1-5; D possibly corresponds to TRBD1 (6 bases). The CDR3 loop spans 14 amino acids. The V gene lost 6 bases and the J gene lost 6 bases, with 15 bases spanning the gap. Germline V CDR1 and CDR2: LNHDA, SQIVND (reference sequence). CDR3 residues: CASRIRGGGQPQHF. DNA for the CDR3: TGTGCCAGTAGAATCAGGGGCGGCGGTCAGCCCCAGCATTTT.

The chain combines TRBV4-2 with TRBJ2-1; no firm D call. CDR1 and CDR2 from the germline V gene are LGHNA and YNFKEQ. CDR3 length: 12 amino acids. The V and J ends lost 2 bases and 8 bases respectively, with 7 bases between them. CDR3 sequence reads: CASSQTIDEQFF. CDR3 nucleotides: TGTGCCAGCAGCCAAACAATCGATGAGCAGTTCTTC.

V and J are TRBV12-5 and TRBJ2-7, with a weak D call TRBD2 (6 bases). Trimming cost V 3 bases and J 9 bases, with 18 bases left between them. CDR3 length: 14 residues. Germline V CDR1 and CDR2: LGHNT, FRNRAP. As DNA, the CDR3 is TGTGCTAGTGGTTTAGGCAATTGGGGGGAAGGGCAGTACTTC. Protein product: CASGLGNWGEGQYF.

This clone was counted once. V usage is TRBV9 and J usage is TRBJ2-5, with a possible D match to TRBD2 (6 bases). Per the germline V gene, CDR1 is SGDLS and CDR2 is YYNGEE. CDR3 length equals 14 residues. V was clipped by 1 base and J by 5 bases, with 12 bases between them. DNA of the CDR3: TGTGCCAGCAGCGTACCGGGACTCGGGGAGACCCAGTACTTC. This gives the protein CASSVPGLGETQYF.

The rearrangement uses TRBV7-9 and TRBJ1-2; TRBD1 agrees at 7 bases. The CDR3 sequence is 16 residues long. Germline loops: CDR1 SEHNR, CDR2 FQNEAQ (reference sequence). Unmatched junction bases numbered 12, after V lost 5 bases and J lost 3 bases. The CDR3 sequence is CASSPGGSGEHYGYTF. DNA for the CDR3: TGTGCCAGCAGCCCAGGGGGGTCAGGGGAGCACTATGGCTACACCTTC.

The J gene is TRBJ2-3, the V gene TRBV10-3, with 9 bases matching TRBD2. With V trimmed by 4 bases and J by 2 bases, 7 bases remained unmatched. The CDR3 extends over 16 amino acids. Germline CDR1 is ENHRY and CDR2 is SYGVKD. The CDR3 is CAISGGGGAITDTQYF. In DNA, the CDR3 is TGTGCCATCAGTGGAGGCGGGGGGGCCATCACAGATACGCAGTATTTT.

The rearrangement uses TRBV11-2 and TRBJ2-5; D is possibly TRBD2 (8 bases). The germline gives CDR1 SGHAT, CDR2 FQNNGV. Between the trimmed V and J ends, which lost 3 bases and 5 bases, there was a span of 25 bases. The CDR3 extends over 18 amino acids. CDR3: CASSFAETGREVRETQYF. CDR3 coding DNA: TGTGCCAGCAGCTTCGCAGAGACAGGGCGGGAGGTGCGGGAGACCCAGTACTTC.